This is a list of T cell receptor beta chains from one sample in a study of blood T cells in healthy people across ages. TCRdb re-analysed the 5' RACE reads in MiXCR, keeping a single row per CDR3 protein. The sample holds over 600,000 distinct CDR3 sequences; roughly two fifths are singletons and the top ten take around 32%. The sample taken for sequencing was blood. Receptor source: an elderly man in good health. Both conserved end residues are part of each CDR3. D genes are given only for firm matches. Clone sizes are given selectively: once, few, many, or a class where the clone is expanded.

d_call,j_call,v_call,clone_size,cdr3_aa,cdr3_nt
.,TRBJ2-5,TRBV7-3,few,CASSGRGEEETQYF,TGTGCCAGCAGCGGCAGGGGGGAGGAAGAGACCCAGTACTTC
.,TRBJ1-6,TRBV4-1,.,CASSQDRAKNSPLHF,TGCGCCAGCAGCCAAGACAGGGCCAAGAATTCACCCCTCCACTTT
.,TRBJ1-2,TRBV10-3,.,CAISEGVRTSNYGYTF,TGTGCCATCAGTGAGGGGGTCAGAACTTCTAACTATGGCTACACCTTC
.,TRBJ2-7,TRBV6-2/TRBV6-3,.,CASSRTFYEQYF,TGTGCCAGCTCAAGGACTTTCTACGAGCAGTACTTC
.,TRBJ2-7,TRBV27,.,CASSGAAGLSYEQYF,TGTGCCAGCAGTGGTGCGGCGGGTCTCTCCTACGAGCAGTACTTC
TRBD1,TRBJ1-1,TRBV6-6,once,CASSRDRGQRSEAFF,TGTGCCAGCAGTCGAGACAGGGGGCAAAGGAGTGAAGCTTTCTTT
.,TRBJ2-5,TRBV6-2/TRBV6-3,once,CASSYAGAQETQYF,TGTGCCAGCAGTTACGCGGGGGCACAAGAGACCCAGTACTTC
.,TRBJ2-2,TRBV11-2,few,CASRKVGGPVAGELFF,TGTGCCAGCAGAAAAGTGGGGGGGCCTGTAGCCGGGGAGCTGTTTTTT
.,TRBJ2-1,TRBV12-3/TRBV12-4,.,CASSPTGVGRKKKQFF,TGTGCCAGCAGTCCGACAGGAGTGGGGCGAAAAAAGAAGCAGTTCTTC
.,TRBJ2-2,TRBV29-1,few,CSVADHNTGELFF,TGCAGCGTTGCGGACCATAACACCGGGGAGCTGTTTTTT
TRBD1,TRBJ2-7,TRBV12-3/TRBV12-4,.,CASSSQGAQYEQYF,TGTGCCAGCAGTTCTCAGGGGGCGCAGTACGAGCAGTACTTC
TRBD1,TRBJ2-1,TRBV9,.,CASSVTDRGRSEQFF,TGTGCCAGCAGCGTAACGGACAGGGGGCGAAGTGAGCAGTTCTTC
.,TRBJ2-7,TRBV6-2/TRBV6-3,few,CASSSPFEQYF,TGTGCCAGCAGCTCCCCCTTCGAGCAGTACTTC
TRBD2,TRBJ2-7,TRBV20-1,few,CSASPPSGRAYEQYF,TGCAGTGCTAGCCCCCCTAGCGGGAGGGCCTACGAGCAGTACTTC
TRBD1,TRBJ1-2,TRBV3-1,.,CASSPTSRGRANYGYTF,TGTGCCAGCAGCCCGACTAGCAGGGGGCGAGCGAACTATGGCTACACCTTC
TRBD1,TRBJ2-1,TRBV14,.,CASNTGESYDEQFF,TGTGCCAGCAATACAGGGGAATCCTATGACGAGCAGTTCTTC
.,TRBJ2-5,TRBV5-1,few,CASSPGQEGETQYF,TGCGCCAGCAGCCCTGGACAGGAGGGAGAGACCCAGTACTTC
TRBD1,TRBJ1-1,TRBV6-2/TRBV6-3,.,CASSYVRGRQGSGHTEAFF,TGTGCCAGCAGTTACGTTCGAGGTCGACAGGGGTCGGGGCACACTGAAGCTTTCTTT
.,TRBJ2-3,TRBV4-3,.,CASSQEAVLGRDWISTDTQYF,TGCGCCAGCAGCCAAGAAGCTGTTCTAGGTCGGGACTGGATTAGCACAGATACGCAGTATTTT
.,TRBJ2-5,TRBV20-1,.,CSARDLRERETQYF,TGCAGTGCTAGAGATCTACGGGAACGAGAGACCCAGTACTTC
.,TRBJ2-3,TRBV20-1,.,CSARDHGSPSTDTQYF,TGCAGTGCTAGAGATCACGGCAGCCCTAGCACAGATACGCAGTATTTT
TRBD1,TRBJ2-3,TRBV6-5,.,CASRIRGQVSDTQYF,TGTGCCAGCAGGATCCGAGGACAGGTTTCAGATACGCAGTATTTT
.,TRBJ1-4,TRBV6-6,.,CASSYPPEWKGEKLFF,TGTGCCAGCAGTTACCCCCCGGAGTGGAAAGGGGAAAAACTGTTTTTT
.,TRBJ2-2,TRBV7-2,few,CASSLGAKNTGELFF,TGTGCCAGCAGCTTGGGGGCGAAGAACACCGGGGAGCTGTTTTTT
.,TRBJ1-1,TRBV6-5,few,CASSYSSRVDEAFF,TGTGCCAGCAGTTACTCGAGCAGGGTGGATGAAGCTTTCTTT
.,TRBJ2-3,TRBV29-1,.,CSVVEGPEVQYF,TGCAGCGTTGTGGAGGGCCCGGAGGTGCAGTATTTT
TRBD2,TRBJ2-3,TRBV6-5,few,CASSYDGGSTDTQYF,TGTGCCAGCAGTTACGACGGGGGGAGCACAGATACGCAGTATTTT
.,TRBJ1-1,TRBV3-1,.,CASSLSPASTGSVPEAFF,TGTGCCAGCAGCCTGTCACCCGCCTCGACAGGTAGCGTCCCTGAAGCTTTCTTT
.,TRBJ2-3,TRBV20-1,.,CSAGPSKFGADTQYF,TGCAGCGCGGGACCCAGCAAATTCGGGGCAGATACGCAGTATTTT
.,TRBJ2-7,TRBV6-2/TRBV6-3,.,CASSRSPGMAGPLEQYF,TGTGCCAGCAGCCGATCCCCCGGGATGGCAGGGCCGCTCGAGCAGTACTTC
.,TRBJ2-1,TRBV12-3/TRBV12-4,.,CASSLSPLWNEQFF,TGTGCCAGCAGTTTGTCCCCGCTATGGAATGAGCAGTTCTTC
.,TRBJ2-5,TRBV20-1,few,CSARGGIEETQYF,TGCAGTGCGAGAGGGGGAATCGAGGAGACCCAGTACTTC
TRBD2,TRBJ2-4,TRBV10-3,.,CAISEPTSGGRQYF,TGTGCCATCAGTGAACCTACTAGCGGGGGTCGACAGTACTTC
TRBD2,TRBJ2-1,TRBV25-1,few,CASQIRLAGVDYNEQFF,TGTGCCAGCCAAATCAGACTAGCGGGAGTTGACTACAATGAGCAGTTCTTC
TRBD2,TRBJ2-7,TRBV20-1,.,CSASVPSGIVNEQYF,TGCAGTGCTAGTGTCCCTAGCGGGATCGTCAATGAGCAGTACTTC
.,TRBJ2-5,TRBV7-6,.,CASSLVRARGPMGQVETQYF,TGTGCCAGCAGCTTAGTTCGAGCGAGAGGGCCGATGGGTCAAGTTGAGACCCAGTACTTC
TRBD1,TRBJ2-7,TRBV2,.,CASTGTEFSYEQYF,TGTGCCAGCACCGGGACAGAATTTTCCTACGAGCAGTACTTC
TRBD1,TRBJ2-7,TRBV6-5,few,CASSSDRVSVWAYEQYF,TGTGCCAGCAGTTCGGACAGGGTATCGGTTTGGGCCTACGAGCAGTACTTC
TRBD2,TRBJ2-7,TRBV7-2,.,CASSLRMAGTSGRARYEQYF,TGTGCCAGCAGCTTACGGATGGCCGGGACTAGCGGGAGGGCCCGGTACGAGCAGTACTTC
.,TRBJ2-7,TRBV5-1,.,CASSRAAGPDYEQYF,TGCGCCAGCAGCCGAGCAGCGGGCCCGGACTACGAGCAGTACTTC
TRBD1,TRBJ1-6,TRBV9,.,CASSTWDRLNSPLHF,TGTGCCAGCAGCACCTGGGACAGGCTTAATTCACCCCTCCACTTT
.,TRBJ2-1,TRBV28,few,CARARVNEQFF,TGTGCCCGCGCTCGGGTCAATGAGCAGTTCTTC
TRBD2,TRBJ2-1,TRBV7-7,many,CASSPREGREQFF,TGTGCTAGCAGCCCCCGGGAGGGCCGTGAGCAGTTCTTC
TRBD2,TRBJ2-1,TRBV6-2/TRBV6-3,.,CASRDPAGTSKNEQFF,TGTGCCAGCAGAGATCCCGCCGGGACTAGTAAGAATGAGCAGTTCTTC
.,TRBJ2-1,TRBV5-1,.,CASSSRTNEQFF,TGCGCCAGCAGCTCGCGGACGAATGAGCAGTTCTTC
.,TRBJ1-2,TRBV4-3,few,CASSQLLQGLHGYTF,TGCGCCAGCAGCCAACTTTTGCAGGGATTGCATGGCTACACCTTC
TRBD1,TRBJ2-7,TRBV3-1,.,CASSQGVPGQGAEEAQYF,TGTGCCAGCAGCCAAGGGGTTCCGGGACAGGGGGCCGAAGAGGCCCAGTACTTC
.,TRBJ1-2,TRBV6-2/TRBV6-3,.,CASNDSPNYGYTF,TGTGCCAGCAACGACAGCCCTAACTATGGCTACACCTTC
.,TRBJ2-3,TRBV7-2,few,CASSLDQGGGDTQYF,TGTGCCAGCAGCTTAGATCAGGGGGGGGGAGATACGCAGTATTTT
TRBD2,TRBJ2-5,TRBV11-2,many,CASSLEGLAGGETQYF,TGTGCCAGCAGCTTAGAAGGACTAGCGGGCGGGGAGACCCAGTACTTC
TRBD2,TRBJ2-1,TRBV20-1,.,CSANYGTSGDNEQFF,TGCAGTGCTAACTACGGGACTAGCGGGGACAATGAGCAGTTCTTC
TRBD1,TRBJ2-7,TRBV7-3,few,CASSPRDRGGINEQYF,TGTGCCAGCAGCCCGCGGGACAGGGGGGGGATTAATGAGCAGTACTTC
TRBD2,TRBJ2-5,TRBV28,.,CASSSRTSGGYNEQYF,TGTGCCAGCAGTTCCCGGACTAGCGGGGGTTACAATGAGCAGTACTTC
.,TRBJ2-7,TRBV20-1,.,CSARYGVNYEQYF,TGCAGTGCTAGGTACGGAGTAAACTACGAGCAGTACTTC
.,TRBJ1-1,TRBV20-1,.,CSARDSPEAFF,TGCAGTGCTAGAGATTCGCCAGAAGCTTTCTTT
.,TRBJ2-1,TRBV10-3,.,CAISESSWEQFF,TGTGCCATCAGTGAGTCATCGTGGGAGCAGTTCTTC